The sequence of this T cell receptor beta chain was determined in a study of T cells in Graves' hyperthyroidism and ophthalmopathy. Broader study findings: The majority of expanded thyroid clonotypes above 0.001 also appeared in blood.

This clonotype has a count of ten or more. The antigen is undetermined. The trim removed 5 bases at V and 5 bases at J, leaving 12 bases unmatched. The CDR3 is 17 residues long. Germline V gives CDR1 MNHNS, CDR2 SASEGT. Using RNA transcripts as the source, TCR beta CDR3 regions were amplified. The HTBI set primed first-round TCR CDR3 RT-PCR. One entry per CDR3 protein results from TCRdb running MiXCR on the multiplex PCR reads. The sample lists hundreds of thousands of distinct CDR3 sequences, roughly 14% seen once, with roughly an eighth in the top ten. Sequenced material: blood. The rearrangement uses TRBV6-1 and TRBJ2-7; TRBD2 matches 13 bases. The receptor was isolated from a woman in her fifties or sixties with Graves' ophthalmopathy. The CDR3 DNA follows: TGTGCCAGCAGTCTCCCGGGACTAGCGGGAACTTTGGACGAGCAGTACTTC. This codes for CASSLPGLAGTLDEQYF.